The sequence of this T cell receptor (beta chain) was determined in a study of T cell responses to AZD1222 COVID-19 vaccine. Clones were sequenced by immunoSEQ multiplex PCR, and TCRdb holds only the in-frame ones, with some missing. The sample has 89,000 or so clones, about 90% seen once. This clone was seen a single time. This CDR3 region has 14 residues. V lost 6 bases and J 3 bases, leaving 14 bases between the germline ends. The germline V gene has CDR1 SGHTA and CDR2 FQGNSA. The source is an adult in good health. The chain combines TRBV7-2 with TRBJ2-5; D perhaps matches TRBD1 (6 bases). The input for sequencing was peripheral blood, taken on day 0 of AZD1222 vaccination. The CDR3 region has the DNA TGTGCCAGCAGTTTCAGGGGTTTAGAAGAGACCCAGTACTTC. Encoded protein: CASSFRGLEETQYF.